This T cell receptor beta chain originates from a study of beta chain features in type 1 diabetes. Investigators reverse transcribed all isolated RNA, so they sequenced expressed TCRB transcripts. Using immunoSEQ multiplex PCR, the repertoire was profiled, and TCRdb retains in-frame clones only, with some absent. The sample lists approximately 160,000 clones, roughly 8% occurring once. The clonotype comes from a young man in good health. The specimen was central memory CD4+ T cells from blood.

CDR3 sequence reads: CASSLRGPGGGADTQYF. The CDR3 DNA reads TGTGCCAGCAGCTTACGGGGGCCCGGCGGGGGGGCAGATACGCAGTATTTT. This chain uses TRBV11-2 with TRBJ2-3, with 9 bases matching TRBD2. The CDR3 has 17 amino acids. Germline CDR1 reads SGHAT; CDR2 reads FQNNGV. J lost 4 bases, V lost 2 bases, and 10 bases had no gene match.